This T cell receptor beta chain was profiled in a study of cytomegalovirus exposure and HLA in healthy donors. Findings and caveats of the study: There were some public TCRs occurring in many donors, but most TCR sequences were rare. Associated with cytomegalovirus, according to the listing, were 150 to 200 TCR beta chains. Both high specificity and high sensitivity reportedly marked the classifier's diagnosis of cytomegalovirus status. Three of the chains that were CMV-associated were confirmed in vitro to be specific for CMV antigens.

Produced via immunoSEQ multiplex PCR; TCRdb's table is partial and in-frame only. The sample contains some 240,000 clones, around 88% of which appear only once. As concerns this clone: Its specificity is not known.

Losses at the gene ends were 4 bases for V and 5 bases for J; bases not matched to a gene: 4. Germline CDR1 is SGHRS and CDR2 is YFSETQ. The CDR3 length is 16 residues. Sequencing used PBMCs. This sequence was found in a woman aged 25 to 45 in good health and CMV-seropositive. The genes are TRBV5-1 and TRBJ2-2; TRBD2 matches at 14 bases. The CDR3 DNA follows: TGCGCCAGCAGCACGACTAGCGGGAGGGGGACCGGGGAGCTGTTTTTT. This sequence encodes CASSTTSGRGTGELFF.